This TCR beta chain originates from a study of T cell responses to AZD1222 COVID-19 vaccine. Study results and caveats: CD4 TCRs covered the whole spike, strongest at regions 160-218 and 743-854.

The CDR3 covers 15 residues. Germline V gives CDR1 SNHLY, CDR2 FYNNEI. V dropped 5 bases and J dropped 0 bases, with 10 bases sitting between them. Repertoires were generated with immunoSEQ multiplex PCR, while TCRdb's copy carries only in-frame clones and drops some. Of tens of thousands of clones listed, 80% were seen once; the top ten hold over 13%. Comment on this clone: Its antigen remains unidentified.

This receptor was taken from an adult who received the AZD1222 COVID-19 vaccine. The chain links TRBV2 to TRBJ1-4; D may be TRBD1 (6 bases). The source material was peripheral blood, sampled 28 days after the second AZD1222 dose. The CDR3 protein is CASSSQGATNEKLFF. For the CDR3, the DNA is TGTGCCAGCAGTTCACAGGGTGCAACTAATGAAAAACTGTTTTTT.